This T cell receptor (beta chain) was found in a study of beta chain features in type 1 diabetes. Study results and caveats: Unsettled here was the matter of whether HLA type influences TCRB rearrangement. A cDNA-based sequencing approach could over-represent cells with high TCR expression. Across all four CD4+ subsets, people with type 1 diabetes showed modestly shorter TCRB CDR3s.

Expressed TCRB transcripts were sequenced after all isolated RNA was converted to cDNA. About 4 million reads per sample were averaged for naive, central memory and regulatory samples. Method: immunoSEQ multiplex PCR; TCRdb's copy keeps in-frame clones and lacks some. The sample shows roughly 150,000 clones, around 7.9% of them seen only once. In its sample, this clone was seen once. Its specificity is not known. With 1 base removed from V and 4 bases from J, the gap between germline ends came to 14 bases. This CDR3 is built from 16 residues. Per germline, CDR1 SGHVS and CDR2 FNYEAQ. Purities over 98% were achieved in all sorted populations.

This chain connects TRBV7-6 to TRBJ1-3; D may be TRBD1 (5 bases). The origin of this receptor is a young man with type 1 diabetes. The sample consisted of central memory CD4+ T cells from blood. CDR3 DNA sequence: TGTGCCAGCAGCTTAGTTCGCAGGGCGGACGGAAACACCATATATTTT. As protein: CASSLVRRADGNTIYF.